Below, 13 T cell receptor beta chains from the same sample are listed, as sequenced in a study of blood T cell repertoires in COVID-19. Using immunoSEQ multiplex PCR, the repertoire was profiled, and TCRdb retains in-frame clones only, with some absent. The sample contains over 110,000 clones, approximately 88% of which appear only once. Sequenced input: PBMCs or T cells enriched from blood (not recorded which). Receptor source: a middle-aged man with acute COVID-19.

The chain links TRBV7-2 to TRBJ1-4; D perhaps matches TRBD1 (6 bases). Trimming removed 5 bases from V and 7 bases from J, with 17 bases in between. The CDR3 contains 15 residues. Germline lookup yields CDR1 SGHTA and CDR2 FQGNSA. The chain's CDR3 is CASSRPGQEGEKLFF. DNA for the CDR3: TGTGCCAGCAGCCGTCCGGGACAAGAGGGTGAAAAACTGTTTTTT.

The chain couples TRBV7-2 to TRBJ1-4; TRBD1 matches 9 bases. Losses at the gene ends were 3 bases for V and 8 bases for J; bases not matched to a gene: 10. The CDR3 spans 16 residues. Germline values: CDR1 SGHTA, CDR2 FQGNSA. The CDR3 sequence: CASSFMLGQGNEKLFF. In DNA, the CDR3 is TGTGCCAGCAGCTTTATGTTGGGACAGGGCAACGAAAAACTGTTTTTT. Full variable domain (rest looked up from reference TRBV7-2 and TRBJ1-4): GAGVSQSPSNKVTEKGKDVELRCDPISGHTALYWYRQSLGQGLEFLIYFQGNSAPDKSGLPSDRFSAERTGGSVSTLTIQRTQQEDSAVYLCASSFMLGQGNEKLFFGSGTQLSVL.

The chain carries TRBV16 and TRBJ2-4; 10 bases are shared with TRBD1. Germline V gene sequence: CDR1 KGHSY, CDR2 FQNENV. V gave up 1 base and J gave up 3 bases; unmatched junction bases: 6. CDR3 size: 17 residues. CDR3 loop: CASSQWGQGTSKNIQYF. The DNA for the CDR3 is TGTGCCAGCAGCCAATGGGGACAGGGGACGAGCAAAAACATTCAGTACTTC.

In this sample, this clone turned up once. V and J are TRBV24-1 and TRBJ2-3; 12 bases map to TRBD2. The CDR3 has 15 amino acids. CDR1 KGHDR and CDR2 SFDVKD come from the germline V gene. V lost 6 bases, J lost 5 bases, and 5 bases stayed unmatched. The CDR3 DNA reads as TGTGCCACCAGTCGACTAGCGGGAGCAGTAGATACGCAGTATTTT. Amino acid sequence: CATSRLAGAVDTQYF.

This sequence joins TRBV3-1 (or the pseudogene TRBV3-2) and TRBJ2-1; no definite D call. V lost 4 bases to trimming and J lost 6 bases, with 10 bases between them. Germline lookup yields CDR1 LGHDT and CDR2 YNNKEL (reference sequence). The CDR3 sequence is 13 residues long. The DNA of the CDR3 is TGTGCCAGCAGCCCCCAAGCCCTCAATGAGCAGTTCTTC. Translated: CASSPQALNEQFF.

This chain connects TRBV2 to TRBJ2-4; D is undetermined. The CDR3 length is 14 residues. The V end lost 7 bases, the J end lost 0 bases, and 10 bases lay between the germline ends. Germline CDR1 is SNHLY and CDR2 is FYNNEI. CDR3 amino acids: CASTARLAKNIQYF. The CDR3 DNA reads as TGTGCCAGCACCGCCAGACTAGCCAAAAACATTCAGTACTTC.

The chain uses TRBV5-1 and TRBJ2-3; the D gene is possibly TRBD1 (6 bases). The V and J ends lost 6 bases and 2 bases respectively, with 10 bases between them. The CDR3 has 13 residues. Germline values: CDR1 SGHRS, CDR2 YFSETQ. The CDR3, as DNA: TGCGCCAGCAATTGGGGGCACACAGATACGCAGTATTTT. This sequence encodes CASNWGHTDTQYF.

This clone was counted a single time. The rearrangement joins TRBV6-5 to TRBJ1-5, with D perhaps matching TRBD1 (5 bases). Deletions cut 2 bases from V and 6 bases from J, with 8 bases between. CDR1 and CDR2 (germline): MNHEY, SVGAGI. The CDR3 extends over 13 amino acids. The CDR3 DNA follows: TGTGCCAGCAGTTACGGGACTGGTCAGCCCCAGCATTTT. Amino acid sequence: CASSYGTGQPQHF.

This CDR3 reads CASSPMGPRTMGQFF. CDR3 DNA: TGTGCCAGCAGCCCGATGGGCCCTCGTACAATGGGGCAGTTCTTC. The J gene is TRBJ2-1, the V gene TRBV13; no clear D gene. This CDR3 is 15 amino acids long. Germline V CDR1 and CDR2: PRHDT, FYEKMQ (reference sequence). The V gene lost 5 bases and the J gene lost 12 bases, with 23 bases spanning the gap.

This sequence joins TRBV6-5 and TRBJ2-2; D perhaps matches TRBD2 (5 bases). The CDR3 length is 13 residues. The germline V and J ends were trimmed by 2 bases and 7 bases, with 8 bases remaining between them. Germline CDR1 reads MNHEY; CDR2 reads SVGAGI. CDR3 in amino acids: CASSYGSNGELFF. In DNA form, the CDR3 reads TGTGCCAGCAGTTACGGGAGTAACGGGGAGCTGTTTTTT.

For the CDR3, the DNA is TGCGCCAGCAGCCAAGATTACGGGGTTGAAGCCGATGGCTACACCTTC. Protein sequence: CASSQDYGVEADGYTF. This chain links TRBV4-3 with TRBJ1-2; D is unclear. The CDR3 is 16 amino acids. The V end lost 0 bases, the J end lost 6 bases, and 17 bases lay between the germline ends. CDR1 is LGHNA, CDR2 YSLEER, per germline.

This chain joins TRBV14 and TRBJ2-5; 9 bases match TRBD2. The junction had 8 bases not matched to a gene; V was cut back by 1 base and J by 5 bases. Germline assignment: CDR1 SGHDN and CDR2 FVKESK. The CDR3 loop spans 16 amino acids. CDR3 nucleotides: TGTGCCAGCAGCCAAGGGGTAGCGGGAGATTTGGAGACCCAGTACTTC. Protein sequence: CASSQGVAGDLETQYF.

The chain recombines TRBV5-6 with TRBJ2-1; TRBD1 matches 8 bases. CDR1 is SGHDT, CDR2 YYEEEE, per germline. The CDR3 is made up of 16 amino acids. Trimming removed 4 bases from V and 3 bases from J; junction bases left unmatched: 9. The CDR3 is CASSPGGVDLYNEQFF. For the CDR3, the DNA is TGTGCCAGCAGCCCAGGGGGCGTGGACCTCTACAATGAGCAGTTCTTC.